What follows describes a single TCR beta chain. Its cognate antigen is unknown. The data derive from a study of CD8+ T cells in alopecia areata. As for the study in general: Each of the treated patients was given oral tofacitinib, 5 to 10 mg twice daily, for moderate-to-severe alopecia areata. Tofacitinib lasted 6 to 18 months, then 6 months off drug. General study points: In blood and scalp, many expanded lesional clones persisted during tofacitinib.

Extracted RNA was reverse transcribed into cDNA, the sequencing template. Clones were read by immunoSEQ multiplex PCR, and TCRdb kept only the in-frame ones, dropping some. The sample lists about 74,000 clones; roughly 30% were seen once. The treatment denotes: oral pan-JAK inhibitor, 5-10 mg twice daily. V gave up 8 bases and J gave up 4 bases; unmatched junction bases: 8. The germline CDR1 and CDR2 sequences are MNHEY and SMNVEV (reference sequence). The CDR3 loop spans 15 amino acids. This chain uses TRBV27 with TRBJ2-2; 9 nucleotides line up with TRBD2. The receptor was isolated from a human donor with alopecia areata. The sequencing used CD8+ T cells sorted from blood, collected at week 4, from a patient treated with tofacitinib. The CDR3 coding sequence is TGTGCCAGCCGAGGGGCGGGAGGGGGCACCGGGGAGCTGTTTTTT. Protein: CASRGAGGGTGELFF.